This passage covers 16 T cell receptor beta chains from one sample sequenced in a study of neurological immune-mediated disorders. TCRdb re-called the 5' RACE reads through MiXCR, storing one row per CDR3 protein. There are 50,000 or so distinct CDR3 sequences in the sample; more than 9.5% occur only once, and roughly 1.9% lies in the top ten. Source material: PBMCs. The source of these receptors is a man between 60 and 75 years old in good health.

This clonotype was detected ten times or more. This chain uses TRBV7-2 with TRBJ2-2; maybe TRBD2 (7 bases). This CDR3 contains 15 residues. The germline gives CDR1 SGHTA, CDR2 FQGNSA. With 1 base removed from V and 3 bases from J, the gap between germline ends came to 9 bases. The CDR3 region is CASSLGGGYTGELFF. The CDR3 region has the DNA TGTGCCAGCAGCTTAGGCGGGGGCTACACCGGGGAGCTGTTTTTT.

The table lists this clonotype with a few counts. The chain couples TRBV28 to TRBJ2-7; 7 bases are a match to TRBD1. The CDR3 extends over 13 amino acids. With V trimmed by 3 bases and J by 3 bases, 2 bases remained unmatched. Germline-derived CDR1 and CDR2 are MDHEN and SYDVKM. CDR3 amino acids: CASSLGTVYEQYF. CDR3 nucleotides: TGTGCCAGCAGTTTGGGGACAGTCTACGAGCAGTACTTC. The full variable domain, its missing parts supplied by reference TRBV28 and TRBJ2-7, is DVKVTQSSRYLVKRTGEKVFLECVQDMDHENMFWYRQDPGLGLRLIYFSYDVKMKEKGDIPEGYSVSREKKERFSLILESASTNQTSMYLCASSLGTVYEQYFGPGTRLTVT.

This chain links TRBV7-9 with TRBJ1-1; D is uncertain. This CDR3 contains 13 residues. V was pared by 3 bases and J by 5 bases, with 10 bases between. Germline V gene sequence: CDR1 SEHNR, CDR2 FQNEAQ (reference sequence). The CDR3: CASSFGFRTEAFF. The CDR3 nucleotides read TGTGCCAGCAGCTTTGGGTTCCGGACTGAAGCTTTCTTT.

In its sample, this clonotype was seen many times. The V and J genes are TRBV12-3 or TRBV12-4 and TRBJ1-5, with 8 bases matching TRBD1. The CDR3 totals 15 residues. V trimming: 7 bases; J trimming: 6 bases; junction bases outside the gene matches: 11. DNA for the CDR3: TGTGCCAGCACCCAACAGGGGGTTTTGGGTCAGCCCCAGCATTTT. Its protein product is CASTQQGVLGQPQHF.

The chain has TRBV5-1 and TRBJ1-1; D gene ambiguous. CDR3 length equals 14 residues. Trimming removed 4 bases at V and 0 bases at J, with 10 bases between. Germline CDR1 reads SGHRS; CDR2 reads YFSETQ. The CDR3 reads CASSRVGMNTEAFF. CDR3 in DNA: TGCGCCAGCAGCAGGGTAGGGATGAACACTGAAGCTTTCTTT.

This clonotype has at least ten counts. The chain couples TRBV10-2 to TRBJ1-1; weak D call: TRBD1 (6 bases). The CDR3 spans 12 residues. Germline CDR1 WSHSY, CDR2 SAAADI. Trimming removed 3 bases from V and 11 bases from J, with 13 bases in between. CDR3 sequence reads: CASSEQGLGAFF. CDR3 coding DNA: TGCGCCAGCAGTGAACAGGGACTTGGTGCTTTCTTT.

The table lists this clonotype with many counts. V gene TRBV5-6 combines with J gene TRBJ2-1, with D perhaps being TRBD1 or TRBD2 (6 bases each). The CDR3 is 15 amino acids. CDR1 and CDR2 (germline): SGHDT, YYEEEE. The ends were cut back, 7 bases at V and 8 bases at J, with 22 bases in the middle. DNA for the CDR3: TGTGCCAGCTTCCGCCCCGGGGGCCCCGGGGATGAGCAGTTCTTC. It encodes CASFRPGGPGDEQFF.

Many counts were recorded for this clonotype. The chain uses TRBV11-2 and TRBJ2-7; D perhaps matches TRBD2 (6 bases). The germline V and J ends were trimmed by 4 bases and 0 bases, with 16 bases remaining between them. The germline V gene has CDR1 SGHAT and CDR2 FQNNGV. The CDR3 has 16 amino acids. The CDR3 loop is CASSWGESIISYEQYF. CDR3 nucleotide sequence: TGTGCCAGCAGCTGGGGGGAATCTATAATCTCCTACGAGCAGTACTTC.

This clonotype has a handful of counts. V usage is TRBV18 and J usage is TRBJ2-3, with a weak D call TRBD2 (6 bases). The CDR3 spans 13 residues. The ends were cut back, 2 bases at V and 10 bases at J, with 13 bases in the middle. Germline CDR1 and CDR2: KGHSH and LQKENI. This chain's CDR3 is CASSPSGEPPQYF. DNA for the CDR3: TGTGCCAGCTCACCATCGGGAGAGCCACCGCAGTATTTT.

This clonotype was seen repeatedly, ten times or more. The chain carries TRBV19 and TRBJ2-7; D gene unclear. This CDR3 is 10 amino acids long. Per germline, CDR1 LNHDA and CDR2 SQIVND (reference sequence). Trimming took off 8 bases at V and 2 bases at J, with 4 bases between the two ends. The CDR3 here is CASGAYEQYF. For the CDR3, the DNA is TGTGCCAGTGGGGCCTACGAGCAGTACTTC.

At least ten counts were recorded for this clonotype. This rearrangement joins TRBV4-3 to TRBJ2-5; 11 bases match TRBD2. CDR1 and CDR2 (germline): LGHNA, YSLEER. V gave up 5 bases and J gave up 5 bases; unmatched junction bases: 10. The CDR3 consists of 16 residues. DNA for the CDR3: TGCGCCAGCAGCTATAGCGGGGGGGCCTTGTTGGAGACCCAGTACTTC. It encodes CASSYSGGALLETQYF.

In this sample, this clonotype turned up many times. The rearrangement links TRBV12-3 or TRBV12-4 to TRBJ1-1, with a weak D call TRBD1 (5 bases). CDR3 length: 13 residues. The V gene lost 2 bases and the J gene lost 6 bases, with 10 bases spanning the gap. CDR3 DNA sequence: TGTGCCAGCAGTTTAAGACAGCGCGCTGAAGCTTTCTTT. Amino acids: CASSLRQRAEAFF.

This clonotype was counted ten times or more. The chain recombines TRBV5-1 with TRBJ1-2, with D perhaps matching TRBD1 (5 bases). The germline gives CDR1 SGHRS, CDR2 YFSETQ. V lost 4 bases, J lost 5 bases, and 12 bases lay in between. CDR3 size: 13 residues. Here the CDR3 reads CASSQGQQYGYTF. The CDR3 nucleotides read TGCGCCAGCAGCCAAGGACAACAGTATGGCTACACCTTC.

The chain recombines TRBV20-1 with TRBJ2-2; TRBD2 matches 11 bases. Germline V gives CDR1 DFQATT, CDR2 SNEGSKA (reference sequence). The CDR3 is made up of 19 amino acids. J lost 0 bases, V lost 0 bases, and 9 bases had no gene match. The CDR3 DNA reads TGCAGTGCTAGAGATATAGGCCTAGCGGGGGGCACGAACACCGGGGAGCTGTTTTTT. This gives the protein CSARDIGLAGGTNTGELFF.

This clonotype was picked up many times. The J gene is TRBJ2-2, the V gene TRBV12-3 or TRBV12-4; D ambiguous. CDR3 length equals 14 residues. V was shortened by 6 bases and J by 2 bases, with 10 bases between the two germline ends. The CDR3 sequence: CASRSSFNTGELFF. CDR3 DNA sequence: TGTGCCAGCAGGTCTTCTTTCAACACCGGGGAGCTGTTTTTT.

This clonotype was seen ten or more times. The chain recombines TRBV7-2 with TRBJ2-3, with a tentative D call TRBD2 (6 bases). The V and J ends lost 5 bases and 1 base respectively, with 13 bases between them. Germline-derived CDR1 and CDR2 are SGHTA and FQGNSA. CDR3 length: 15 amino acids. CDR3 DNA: TGTGCCAGCAGCCCACTCGGGGGAGGCACAGATACGCAGTATTTT. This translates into CASSPLGGGTDTQYF.